A single sample is the source of the 26 T cell receptor beta chains below, sequenced in a study of blood T cell repertoires in COVID-19. Assay: immunoSEQ multiplex PCR; the TCRdb copy retains only in-frame clones and omits some. The sample contains roughly 360,000 clones, 87% of which appear only once. Sequencing was done on a sample of PBMCs or T cells enriched from blood (not recorded which). All receptors come from a man younger than 40 who had recovered from COVID-19.

The chain has TRBV5-1 and TRBJ1-2; D might be TRBD1 (6 bases). Trimming left V 4 bases short and J 5 bases short, with 12 bases between. This CDR3 is built from 13 residues. In germline, CDR1 is SGHRS, CDR2 YFSETQ. CDR3 bases: TGCGCCAGCAGCAGGGGGATACAATATGGCTACACCTTC. Its translation is CASSRGIQYGYTF. The complete variable domain, with remaining parts taken from reference TRBV5-1 and TRBJ1-2, reads KAGVTQTPRYLIKTRGQQVTLSCSPISGHRSVSWYQQTPGQGLQFLFEYFSETQRNKGNFPGRFSGRQFSNSRSEMNVSTLELGDSALYLCASSRGIQYGYTFGSGTRLTVV.

The V gene is TRBV19, the J gene TRBJ1-6, with D maybe TRBD1 (5 bases). V shed 2 bases and J shed 10 bases, with 15 bases lying between them. The CDR3 is made up of 15 amino acids. Germline CDR1 and CDR2: LNHDA and SQIVND (reference sequence). CDR3 residues: CASSIQEGLGSPLHF. Written as DNA, the CDR3 is TGTGCCAGTAGTATACAGGAGGGGCTGGGGTCACCCCTCCACTTT.

V and J are TRBV10-3 and TRBJ2-7, with 7 bases that match TRBD1. Germline V gives CDR1 ENHRY, CDR2 SYGVKD. The V segment lost 4 bases and the J segment 4 bases; nucleotides outside the gene matches: 4. The length of the CDR3 is 13 residues. This CDR3 is CAISAGTAYEQYF. CDR3 in DNA: TGTGCCATCAGTGCAGGGACAGCATACGAGCAGTACTTC.

The chain joins TRBV12-5 to TRBJ1-5, with 7 bases that match TRBD1. V shed 2 bases and J 2 bases; nucleotides not matched to a gene: 3. CDR3 length: 15 amino acids. Germline V gives CDR1 LGHNT, CDR2 FRNRAP. CDR3 amino acids: CASGLPGQGNQPQHF. CDR3 bases: TGTGCTAGTGGTTTGCCCGGACAGGGCAATCAGCCCCAGCATTTT.

J is TRBJ1-1 and V is TRBV7-9; TRBD1 might be the D (5 bases). Trimming shortened V by 0 bases and J by 9 bases, and 11 bases separated the two germline ends. Germline lookup yields CDR1 SEHNR and CDR2 FQNEAQ (reference sequence). This CDR3 has 13 amino acids. CDR3 bases: TGTGCCAGCAGCTTAGCCTCTTCGGACAAAGCTTTCTTT. It encodes CASSLASSDKAFF.

This chain links TRBV7-3 with TRBJ2-3; TRBD2 aligns across 7 bases. From germline, CDR1 is SGHTA and CDR2 FQGTGA. CDR3 length equals 14 residues. The trim removed 6 bases at V and 3 bases at J, leaving 6 bases unmatched. CDR3 sequence: CASSKAGKTDTQYF. DNA for the CDR3: TGTGCCAGCAGTAAAGCGGGGAAGACAGATACGCAGTATTTT. The full variable domain, its missing parts supplied by reference TRBV7-3 and TRBJ2-3, is GAGVSQTPSNKVTEKGKYVELRCDPISGHTALYWYRQSLGQGPEFLIYFQGTGAADDSGLPNDRFFAVRPEGSVSTLKIQRTERGDSAVYLCASSKAGKTDTQYFGPGTRLTVL.

This rearrangement joins TRBV11-2 to TRBJ2-2, with D hard to call. Trimming took 1 base from V and 2 from J, leaving 8 bases between them. This CDR3 comprises 15 residues. The germline gives CDR1 SGHAT, CDR2 FQNNGV. DNA for the CDR3: TGTGCCAGCAGCTTAGGCAGGCTTAACACCGGGGAGCTGTTTTTT. Protein sequence: CASSLGRLNTGELFF. The complete variable domain, with remaining parts taken from reference TRBV11-2 and TRBJ2-2, reads EAGVAQSPRYKIIEKRQSVAFWCNPISGHATLYWYQQILGQGPKLLIQFQNNGVVDDSQLPKDRFSAERLKGVDSTLKIQPAKLEDSAVYLCASSLGRLNTGELFFGEGSRLTVL.

The genes are TRBV4-1 and TRBJ1-2, with TRBD1 matching over 8 bases. The CDR3 has 16 residues. Losses at the gene ends were 3 bases for V and 4 bases for J; bases not matched to a gene: 10. Germline CDR1 is MGHRA and CDR2 is YSYEKL. The CDR3 coding sequence is TGCGCCAGCAGCCAGGAAGGACAGGGAAGTTCCTATGGCTACACCTTC. Its translation is CASSQEGQGSSYGYTF.

The rearrangement joins TRBV27 to TRBJ2-7; unclear D gene. The CDR3 has 12 residues. Germline CDR1 MNHEY, CDR2 SMNVEV (reference sequence). Trimming pared 6 bases from V and 2 bases from J, leaving 8 bases between. This chain's CDR3 is CASSSLAYEQYF. CDR3 nucleotide sequence: TGTGCCAGCAGCTCGCTAGCCTACGAGCAGTACTTC.

V gene TRBV9 combines with J gene TRBJ1-2; D is undetermined. The V gene lost 3 bases and the J gene lost 7 bases, with 7 bases spanning the gap. The CDR3 is 11 amino acids. Germline V gene lookup returns CDR1 SGDLS and CDR2 YYNGEE. CDR3 sequence reads: CASSGSSGYTF. CDR3 coding DNA: TGTGCCAGCAGCGGAAGCTCTGGCTACACCTTC.

This clone was observed once. The rearrangement links TRBV14 to TRBJ2-3; D might be TRBD1 (7 bases). Germline CDR1 SGHDN, CDR2 FVKESK. The V gene lost 5 bases and the J gene lost 5 bases, with 20 bases spanning the gap. The CDR3 has 16 amino acids. The CDR3: CASSLRAGGSIDTQYF. In DNA, the CDR3 is TGTGCCAGCAGCTTAAGGGCAGGGGGGTCGATAGATACGCAGTATTTT.

The genes are TRBV30 and TRBJ1-5; D is unclear. Germline V gene sequence: CDR1 GTSNPN, CDR2 SVGIG (reference sequence). CDR3 size: 13 residues. Trimming shortened V by 0 bases and J by 3 bases, and 6 bases separated the two germline ends. This CDR3 is CAWSVRVNQPQHF. CDR3 bases: TGTGCCTGGAGTGTACGGGTCAATCAGCCCCAGCATTTT.

The gene calls are TRBV12-5 and TRBJ2-7; 8 nucleotides line up with TRBD1. The CDR3 runs to 13 residues. V was pared by 6 bases and J by 3 bases, with 4 bases of the junction left unmatched. Germline V gene sequence: CDR1 LGHNT, CDR2 FRNRAP. CDR3: CASGGQGGYEQYF. The CDR3 DNA reads as TGTGCTAGTGGCGGACAGGGCGGCTACGAGCAGTACTTC.

V usage is TRBV5-1 and J usage is TRBJ2-7, with 7 bases fitting TRBD1. CDR3 length equals 14 residues. V gave up 0 bases and J gave up 4 bases; unmatched junction bases: 4. The germline V gene encodes CDR1 SGHRS and CDR2 YFSETQ. The DNA of the CDR3 is TGCGCCAGCAGCTTGGCAGGACAGGAGTACGAGCAGTACTTC. As protein: CASSLAGQEYEQYF.

The DNA of the CDR3 is TGTGCCAGCAGCTTAGATCAGTGGGCCATGCCAGGGGGCCTCGAGCAGTACTTC. It encodes CASSLDQWAMPGGLEQYF. This chain uses TRBV11-2 with TRBJ2-7; 8 bases agree with TRBD1. With V trimmed by 0 bases and J by 6 bases, 16 bases remained unmatched. The CDR3 loop spans 18 amino acids. CDR1 is SGHAT, CDR2 FQNNGV, per germline.

The chain recombines TRBV6-5 with TRBJ1-1; 8 nucleotides agree with TRBD1. V lost 6 bases, J lost 5 bases, and 8 bases stayed unmatched. The V gene's germline CDR1 is MNHEY and CDR2 SVGAGI. The CDR3 length is 14 residues. The CDR3 DNA sequence: TGTGCCAGCAGCTCCACAGGGGGGGGGACTGAAGCTTTCTTT. As protein: CASSSTGGGTEAFF.

V is TRBV18 and J is TRBJ1-1; D is possibly TRBD1 (6 bases). The CDR3 has 15 residues. Germline V gives CDR1 KGHSH, CDR2 LQKENI. Trimming took 4 bases from V and 6 from J, leaving 18 bases between them. The chain's CDR3 is CASSLGTTGLAEAFF. In DNA form, the CDR3 reads TGTGCCAGCTCACTCGGGACAACGGGTTTAGCTGAAGCTTTCTTT.

This sequence joins TRBV9 and TRBJ2-1, with a tentative D call TRBD2 (6 bases). CDR3 size: 13 residues. Deletions cut 3 bases from V and 9 bases from J, with 13 bases between. Germline loops: CDR1 SGDLS, CDR2 YYNGEE. CDR3 region: CASSARTISEQFF. CDR3 coding DNA: TGTGCCAGCAGCGCCCGGACTATCAGTGAGCAGTTCTTC.

This clone has just a few counts. The chain combines TRBV5-6 with TRBJ1-2, with 8 bases fitting TRBD1. The germline V gene has CDR1 SGHDT and CDR2 YYEEEE. CDR3 length equals 14 residues. The V and J ends lost 3 bases and 8 bases, in that order; junction bases with no gene match: 9. The CDR3 DNA is TGTGCCAGCAGCTCCGAGGACAGGGCCTGGGGCTACACCTTC. This translates into CASSSEDRAWGYTF.

This chain uses TRBV29-1 with TRBJ1-2; 7 nucleotides agree with TRBD1. The CDR3 extends over 12 amino acids. The ends lost 3 bases at V and 6 bases at J; junction bases unmatched: 4. Germline CDR1 and CDR2: SQVTM and ANQGSEA. In nucleotides, the CDR3 is TGCAGCGTTGATGCAGGGGGGAATGGCTACACCTTC. Translated: CSVDAGGNGYTF.

This sequence joins TRBV28 and TRBJ1-6, with TRBD1 matching 9 bases. The germline V gene has CDR1 MDHEN and CDR2 SYDVKM. This CDR3 comprises 16 residues. Trimming cost V 5 bases and J 1 base; bases outside gene matches: 3. The CDR3 nucleotides read TGTGCCAGCAGTACGGGACAGGGTTCCTATAATTCACCCCTCCACTTT. Protein sequence: CASSTGQGSYNSPLHF.

The rearrangement uses TRBV19 and TRBJ1-5; 8 nucleotides agree with TRBD1. The V gene's germline CDR1 is LNHDA and CDR2 SQIVND (reference sequence). CDR3 size: 17 residues. Germline trimming cut 4 bases from V and 2 bases from J; bases unmatched to any gene: 10. The CDR3 spells CASSNDRGVRGNQPQHF. As DNA, the CDR3 is TGTGCCAGTAGTAATGACAGGGGAGTAAGGGGCAATCAGCCCCAGCATTTT.

The rearrangement joins TRBV11-2 to TRBJ2-1, with D unclear. Trimming removed 3 bases from V and 8 bases from J, with 5 bases in between. Germline-derived CDR1 and CDR2 are SGHAT and FQNNGV. CDR3 length: 11 amino acids. CDR3 residues: CASSFLYEQFF. CDR3 nucleotide sequence: TGTGCCAGCAGCTTCTTGTATGAGCAGTTCTTC.

The DNA of the CDR3 is TGTGCCTGGAAACATTGGAATTCACCCCTCCACTTT. This gives the protein CAWKHWNSPLHF. J is TRBJ1-6 and V is TRBV30; D call uncertain. Trimming took 4 bases from V and 7 from J, leaving 8 bases between them. Germline lookup yields CDR1 GTSNPN and CDR2 SVGIG (reference sequence). CDR3 length: 12 amino acids. The entire variable domain, with the rest obtained from reference TRBV30 and TRBJ1-6, is as follows: SQTIHQWPATLVQPVGSPLSLECTVEGTSNPNLYWYRQAAGRGLQLLFYSVGIGQISSEVPQNLSASRPQDRQFILSSKKLLLSDSGFYLCAWKHWNSPLHFGNGTRLTVT.

This clone appeared once. This chain links TRBV10-2 with TRBJ1-5; 7 nucleotides match TRBD1. After removal of 6 bases from V and 2 bases from J, the junction contained 10 bases not matched to a gene. The CDR3 length is 16 residues. The germline V gene encodes CDR1 WSHSY and CDR2 SAAADI. The CDR3 loop reads CASSERTGVRNQPQHF. CDR3 coding DNA: TGCGCCAGCAGCGAGCGCACAGGGGTTCGCAATCAGCCCCAGCATTTT.

The rearrangement joins TRBV7-2 to TRBJ2-3, with 9 bases fitting TRBD2. Looked up from germline, CDR1 is SGHTA and CDR2 is FQGNSA. V was pared by 0 bases and J by 6 bases, with 10 bases of the junction left unmatched. This CDR3 has 17 residues. The CDR3 DNA reads TGTGCCAGCAGCTTAGCGGGCGGGGGGGCCGTTTATGATACGCAGTATTTT. This translates into CASSLAGGGAVYDTQYF.